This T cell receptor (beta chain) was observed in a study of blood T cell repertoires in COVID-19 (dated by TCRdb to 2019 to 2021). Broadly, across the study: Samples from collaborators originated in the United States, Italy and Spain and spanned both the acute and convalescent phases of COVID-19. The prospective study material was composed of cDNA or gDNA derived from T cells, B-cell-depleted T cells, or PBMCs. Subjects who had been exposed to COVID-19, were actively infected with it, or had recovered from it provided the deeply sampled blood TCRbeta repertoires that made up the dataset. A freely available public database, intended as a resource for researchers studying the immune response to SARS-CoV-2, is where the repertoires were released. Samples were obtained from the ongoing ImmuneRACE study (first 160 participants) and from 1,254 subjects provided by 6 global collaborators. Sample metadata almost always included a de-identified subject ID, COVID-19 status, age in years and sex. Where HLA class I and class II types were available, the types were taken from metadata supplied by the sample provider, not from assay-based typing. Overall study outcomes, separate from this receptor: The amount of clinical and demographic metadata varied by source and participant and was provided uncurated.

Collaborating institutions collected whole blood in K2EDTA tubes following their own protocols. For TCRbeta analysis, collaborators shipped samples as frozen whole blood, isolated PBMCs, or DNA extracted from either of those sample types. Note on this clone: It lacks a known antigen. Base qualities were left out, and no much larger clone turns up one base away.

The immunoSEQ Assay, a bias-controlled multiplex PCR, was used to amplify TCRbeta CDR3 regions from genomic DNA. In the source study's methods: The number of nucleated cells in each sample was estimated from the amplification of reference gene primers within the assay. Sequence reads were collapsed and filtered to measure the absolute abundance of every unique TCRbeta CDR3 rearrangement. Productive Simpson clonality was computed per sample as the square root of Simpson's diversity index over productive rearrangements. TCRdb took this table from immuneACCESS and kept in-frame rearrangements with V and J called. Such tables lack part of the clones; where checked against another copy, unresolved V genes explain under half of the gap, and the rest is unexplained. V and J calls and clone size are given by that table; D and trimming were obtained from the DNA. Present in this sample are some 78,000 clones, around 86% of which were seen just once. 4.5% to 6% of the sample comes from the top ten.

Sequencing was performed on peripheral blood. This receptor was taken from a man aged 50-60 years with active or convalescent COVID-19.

The CDR3 region has the sequence CASSQFAGSSYEQYF. The nucleotides are TGTGCCAGCAGCCAATTCGCGGGTAGCTCCTACGAGCAGTACTTC. The chain joins TRBV3-1 (or the pseudogene TRBV3-2) to TRBJ2-7, and the D gene may be TRBD2, 5 bases matching. Its CDR3 holds 15 amino acids, cysteine through phenylalanine. Just CDR3 DNA is preserved here, 45 bases in frame from base 1. Between the V and J ends, shortened by 2 bases and 0 bases respectively, the junction contains 11 bases. For CDR1 and CDR2, the germline V gene (reference sequence) lists LGHDT and YNNKEL.